This entry describes one T cell receptor beta chain. Its antigen is not identified. The data are from a study of cytomegalovirus exposure and HLA in healthy donors. The PCR had 60 Vbeta and 13 Jbeta primers. Data came from immunoSEQ multiplex PCR; TCRdb stores just in-frame clones and leaves some out. The data hold about 110,000 clones, with roughly 15% observed a single time. Overall study findings and caveats: Among the CMV-associated chains, a few were confirmed in vitro as specific for CMV antigens.

This sequence was found in a female donor in good health and CMV-seronegative. Sequenced material: PBMCs.

The CDR3 loop is CASCSGTVSSETQYF. In nucleotides, the CDR3 is TGTGCCAGCTGCTCCGGGACAGTATCATCAGAGACCCAGTACTTC. The chain carries TRBV27 and TRBJ2-5, with 7 bases matching TRBD1. Germline V CDR1 and CDR2: MNHEY, SMNVEV (reference sequence). V dropped 8 bases and J dropped 4; count of bases not matched to a gene: 13. The CDR3 spans 15 residues.